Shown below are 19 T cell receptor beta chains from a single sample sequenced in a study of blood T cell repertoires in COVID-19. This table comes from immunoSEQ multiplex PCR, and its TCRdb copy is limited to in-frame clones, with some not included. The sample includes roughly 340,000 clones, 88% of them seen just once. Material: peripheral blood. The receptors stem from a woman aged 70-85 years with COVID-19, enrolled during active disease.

The CDR3 region is CASSVGGGLTDTQYF. The CDR3, as DNA: TGTGCCAGCAGCGTAGGCGGGGGGCTCACAGATACGCAGTATTTT. The chain couples TRBV9 to TRBJ2-3; 8 nucleotides align to TRBD2. Germline-derived CDR1 and CDR2 are SGDLS and YYNGEE. This CDR3 is built from 15 residues. The V and J ends lost 0 bases and 2 bases, in that order; junction bases with no gene match: 2.

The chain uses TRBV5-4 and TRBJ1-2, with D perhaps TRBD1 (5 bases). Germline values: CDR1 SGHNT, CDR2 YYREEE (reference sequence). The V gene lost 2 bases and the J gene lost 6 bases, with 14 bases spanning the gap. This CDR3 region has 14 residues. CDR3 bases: TGTGCCAGCAGCTTTGGAAGTCGGGGGGATGGCTACACCTTC. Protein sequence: CASSFGSRGDGYTF.

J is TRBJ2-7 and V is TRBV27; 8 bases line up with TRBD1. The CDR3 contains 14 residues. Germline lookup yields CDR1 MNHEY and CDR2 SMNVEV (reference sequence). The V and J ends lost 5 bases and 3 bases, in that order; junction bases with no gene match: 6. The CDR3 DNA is TGTGCCAGCAGTAATACAGGGGGGTACTACGAGCAGTACTTC. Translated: CASSNTGGYYEQYF.

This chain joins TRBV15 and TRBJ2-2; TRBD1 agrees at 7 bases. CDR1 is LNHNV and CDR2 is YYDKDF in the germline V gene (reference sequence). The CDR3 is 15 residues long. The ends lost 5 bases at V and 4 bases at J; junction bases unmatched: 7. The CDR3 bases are TGTGCCACCAGCGGCTCACACAGGGGCACCGGGGAGCTGTTTTTT. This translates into CATSGSHRGTGELFF.

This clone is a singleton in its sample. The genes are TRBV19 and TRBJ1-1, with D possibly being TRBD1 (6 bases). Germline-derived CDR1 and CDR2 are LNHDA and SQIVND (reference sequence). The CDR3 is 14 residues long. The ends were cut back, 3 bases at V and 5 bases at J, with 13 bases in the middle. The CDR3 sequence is CASSMMQTGTEAFF. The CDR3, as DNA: TGTGCCAGTAGTATGATGCAGACAGGTACTGAAGCTTTCTTT.

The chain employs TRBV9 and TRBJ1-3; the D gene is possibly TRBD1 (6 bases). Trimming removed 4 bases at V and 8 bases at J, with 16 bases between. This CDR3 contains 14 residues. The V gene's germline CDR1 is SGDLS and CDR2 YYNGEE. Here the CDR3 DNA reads TGTGCCAGCAGCATTACTACAGGGTCCCACACCATATATTTT. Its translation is CASSITTGSHTIYF.

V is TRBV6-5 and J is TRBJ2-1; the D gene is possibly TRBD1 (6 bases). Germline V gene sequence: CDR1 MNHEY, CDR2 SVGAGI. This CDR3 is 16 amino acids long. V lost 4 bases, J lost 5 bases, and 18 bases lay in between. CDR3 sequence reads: CASSWSRGSPDNEQFF. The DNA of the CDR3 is TGTGCCAGCAGTTGGTCCAGGGGTTCGCCCGACAATGAGCAGTTCTTC.

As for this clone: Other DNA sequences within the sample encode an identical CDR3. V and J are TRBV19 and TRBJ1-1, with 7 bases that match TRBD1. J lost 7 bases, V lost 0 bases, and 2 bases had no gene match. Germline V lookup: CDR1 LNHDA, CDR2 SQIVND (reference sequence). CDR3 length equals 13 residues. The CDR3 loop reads CASSIDRDSEAFF. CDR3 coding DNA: TGTGCCAGTAGTATAGATCGGGACAGTGAAGCTTTCTTT.

The CDR3 region is CASTRGGSYGYTF. The CDR3 DNA reads TGTGCCAGCACCCGGGGTGGTAGCTATGGCTACACCTTC. V and J are TRBV6-5 and TRBJ1-2; D is unresolved. V lost 7 bases and J lost 4, with 13 bases in between. This CDR3 has 13 residues. Germline V lookup: CDR1 MNHEY, CDR2 SVGAGI.

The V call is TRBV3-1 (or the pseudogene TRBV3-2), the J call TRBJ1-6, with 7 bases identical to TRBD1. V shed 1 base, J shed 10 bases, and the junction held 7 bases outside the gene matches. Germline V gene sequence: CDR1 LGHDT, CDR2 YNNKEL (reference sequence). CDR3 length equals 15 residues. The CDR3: CASSQVGGDGSPLHF. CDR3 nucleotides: TGTGCCAGCAGCCAAGTAGGGGGCGACGGGTCACCCCTCCACTTT.

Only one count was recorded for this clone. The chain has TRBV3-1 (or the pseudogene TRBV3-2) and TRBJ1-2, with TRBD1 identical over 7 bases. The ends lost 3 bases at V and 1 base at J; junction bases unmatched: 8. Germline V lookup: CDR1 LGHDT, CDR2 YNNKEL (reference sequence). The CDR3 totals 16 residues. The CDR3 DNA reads TGTGCCAGCAGCCAGACAGGGAGAATGGTTAACTATGGCTACACCTTC. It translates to CASSQTGRMVNYGYTF.

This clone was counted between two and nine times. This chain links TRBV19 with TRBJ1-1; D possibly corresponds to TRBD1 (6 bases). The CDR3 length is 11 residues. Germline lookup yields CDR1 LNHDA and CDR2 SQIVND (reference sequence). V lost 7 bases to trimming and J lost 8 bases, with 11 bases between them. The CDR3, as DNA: TGTGCCAGTACCCAGGGACACGAAGCTTTCTTT. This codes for CASTQGHEAFF.

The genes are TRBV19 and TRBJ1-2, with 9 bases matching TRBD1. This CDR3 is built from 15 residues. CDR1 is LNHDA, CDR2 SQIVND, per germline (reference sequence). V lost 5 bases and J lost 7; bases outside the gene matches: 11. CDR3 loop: CASSGRDRARGGYTF. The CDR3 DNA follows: TGTGCCAGTAGTGGACGGGACAGGGCGAGGGGTGGCTACACCTTC.

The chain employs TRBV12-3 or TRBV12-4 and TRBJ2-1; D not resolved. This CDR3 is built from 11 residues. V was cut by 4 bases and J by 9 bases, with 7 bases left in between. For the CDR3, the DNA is TGTGCCAGCAGTTATGGGCGTGAGCAGTTCTTC. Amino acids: CASSYGREQFF.

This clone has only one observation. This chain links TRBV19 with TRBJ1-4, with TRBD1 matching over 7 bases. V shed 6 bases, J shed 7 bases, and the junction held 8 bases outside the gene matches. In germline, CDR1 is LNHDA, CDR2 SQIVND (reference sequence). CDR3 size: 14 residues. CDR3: CASSQTGAGEKLFF. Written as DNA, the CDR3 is TGTGCCAGTAGCCAAACAGGGGCGGGTGAAAAACTGTTTTTT.

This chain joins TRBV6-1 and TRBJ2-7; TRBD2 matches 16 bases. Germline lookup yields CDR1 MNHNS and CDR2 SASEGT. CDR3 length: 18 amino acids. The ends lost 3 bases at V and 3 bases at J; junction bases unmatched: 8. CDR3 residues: CASSERGLAGGRFYEQYF. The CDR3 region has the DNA TGTGCCAGCAGTGAGAGGGGACTAGCGGGGGGGCGTTTCTACGAGCAGTACTTC.

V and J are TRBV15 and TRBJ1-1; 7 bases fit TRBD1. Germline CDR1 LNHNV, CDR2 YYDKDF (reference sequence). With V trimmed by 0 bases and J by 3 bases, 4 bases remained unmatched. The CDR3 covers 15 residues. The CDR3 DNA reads TGTGCCACCAGCAGAGATCACGGGACAGACACTGAAGCTTTCTTT. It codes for CATSRDHGTDTEAFF.

In nucleotides, the CDR3 is TGTGCCAGTAGTACTTCATACAAAGGACAGGGGAGGGGCACCGGGGAGCTGTTTTTT. It is translated as CASSTSYKGQGRGTGELFF. The V gene is TRBV19, the J gene TRBJ2-2; 9 nucleotides match TRBD1. Trimming removed 4 bases from V and 4 bases from J; junction bases left unmatched: 16. Germline values: CDR1 LNHDA, CDR2 SQIVND (reference sequence). The CDR3 runs to 19 residues.

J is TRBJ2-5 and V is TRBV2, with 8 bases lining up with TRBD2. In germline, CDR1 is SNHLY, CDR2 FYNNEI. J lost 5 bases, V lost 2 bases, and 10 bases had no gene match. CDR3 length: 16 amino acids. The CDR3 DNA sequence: TGTGCCAGCAGTGAAAGCGGGGGCTGGGTTGGGGAGACCCAGTACTTC. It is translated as CASSESGGWVGETQYF.